The present TCR beta chain was sequenced within a study of memory CD4+ T cells and cytomegalovirus serostatus. Notes on the study in general: CD4+ memory repertoires contained 67 of 164 reported CMV TCRbeta sequences. The CMV-associated TCR signature appears largely within the CD4+ memory repertoire.

J gave up 8 bases and V 1 base, and 2 bases lay outside the gene matches. Per germline, CDR1 SGHVS and CDR2 FQNEAQ. This CDR3 spans 15 amino acids. Note on this clone: Its antigen is unidentified. Other DNA sequences in the same sample also yield this CDR3.

Sequencing was performed with immunoSEQ multiplex PCR; in TCRdb, only in-frame clones are kept and a portion is missing. The table includes some 26,000 clones, about 80% detected once. Single viable CD3+CD4+CD8-CD45RO+ cells were sorted as the memory CD4+ T cells. The sequence derives from an adult in good health and CMV-seronegative. The chain has TRBV7-8 and TRBJ1-4, with 12 bases fitting TRBD1. What was sequenced was memory CD4+ T cells from blood. In DNA form, the CDR3 reads TGTGCCAGCAGCTTAGTTGGGACAGGGGGCGAAAAACTGTTTTTT. It is translated as CASSLVGTGGEKLFF.